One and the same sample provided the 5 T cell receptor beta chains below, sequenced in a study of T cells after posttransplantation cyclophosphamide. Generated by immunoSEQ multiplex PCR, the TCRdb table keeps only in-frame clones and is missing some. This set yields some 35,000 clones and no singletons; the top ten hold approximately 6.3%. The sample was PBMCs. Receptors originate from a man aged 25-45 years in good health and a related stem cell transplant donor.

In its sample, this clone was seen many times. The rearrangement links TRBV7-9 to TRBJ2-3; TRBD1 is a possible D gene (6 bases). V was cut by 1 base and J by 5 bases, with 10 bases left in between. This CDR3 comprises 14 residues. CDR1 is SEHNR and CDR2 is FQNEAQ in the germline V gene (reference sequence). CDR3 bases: TGTGCCAGCAGCTTAGTACAGGGCAGAGATACGCAGTATTTT. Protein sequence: CASSLVQGRDTQYF.

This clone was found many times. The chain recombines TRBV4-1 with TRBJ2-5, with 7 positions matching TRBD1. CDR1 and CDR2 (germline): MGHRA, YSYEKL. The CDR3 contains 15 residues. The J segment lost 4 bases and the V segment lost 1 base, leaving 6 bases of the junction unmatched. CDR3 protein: CASSQVPRGLETQYF. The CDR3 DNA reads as TGCGCCAGCAGCCAAGTCCCGAGGGGGCTAGAGACCCAGTACTTC.

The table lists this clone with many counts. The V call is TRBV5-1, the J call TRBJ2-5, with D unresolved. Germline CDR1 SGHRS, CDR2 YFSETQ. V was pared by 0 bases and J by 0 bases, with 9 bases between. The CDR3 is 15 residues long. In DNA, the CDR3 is TGCGCCAGCAGCTTGGGCGGATCCTACCAAGAGACCCAGTACTTC. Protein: CASSLGGSYQETQYF.

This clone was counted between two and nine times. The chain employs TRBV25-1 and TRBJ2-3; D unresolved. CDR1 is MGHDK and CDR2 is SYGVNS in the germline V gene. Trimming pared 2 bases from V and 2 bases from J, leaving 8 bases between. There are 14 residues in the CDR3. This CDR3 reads CASSEPYNTDTQYF. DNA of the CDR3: TGTGCCAGCAGTGAACCGTACAACACAGATACGCAGTATTTT.

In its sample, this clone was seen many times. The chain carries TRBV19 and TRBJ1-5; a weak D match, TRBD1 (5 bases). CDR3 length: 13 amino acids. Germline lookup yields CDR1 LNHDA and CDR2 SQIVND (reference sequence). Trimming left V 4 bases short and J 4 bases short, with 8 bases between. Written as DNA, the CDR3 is TGTGCCAGTAGTACTCAGGGAAATCAGCCCCAGCATTTT. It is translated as CASSTQGNQPQHF.